The 20 T cell receptor beta chains below were found in one sample sequenced in a study of CD8 T cells in ankylosing spondylitis. TCRdb reprocessed the 5' RACE reads with MiXCR, giving one entry per CDR3 protein. The sample holds more than 30,000 distinct CDR3 sequences, roughly 9.6% seen once. What was sequenced was synovial fluid, either unsorted or a sorted T cell fraction (not recorded which). The receptors here all came from a male donor with ankylosing spondylitis.

The V call is TRBV28, the J call TRBJ2-1; D possibly uses TRBD1 or TRBD2 (5 bases each). Germline V gene sequence: CDR1 MDHEN, CDR2 SYDVKM. The CDR3 spans 15 residues. V lost 2 bases and J 1 base, leaving 9 bases between the germline ends. The CDR3 DNA is TGTGCCAGCAGTTTACCCAGGGAGTCCTACAATGAGCAGTTCTTC. This sequence encodes CASSLPRESYNEQFF.

In this sample, this clonotype turned up many times. The CDR3 reads CASTVRYSYEQYF. The DNA for the CDR3 is TGTGCCAGCACCGTTCGGTACTCCTACGAGCAGTACTTC. The J gene is TRBJ2-7, the V gene TRBV28; D call uncertain. The CDR3 runs to 13 residues. Germline V gene data show CDR1 as MDHEN and CDR2 as SYDVKM. The V gene lost 7 bases and the J gene lost 0 bases, with 10 bases spanning the gap.

The table lists this clonotype with many counts. This chain links TRBV12-3 or TRBV12-4 with TRBJ2-1; D possibly corresponds to TRBD1 (5 bases). The CDR3 runs to 15 residues. The V and J ends lost 3 bases and 10 bases respectively, with 19 bases between them. CDR3 in DNA: TGTGCCAGCAGTTTGGGGCTAGGCCGGGTGAGCGAGCAGTTCTTC. The encoded protein is CASSLGLGRVSEQFF.

This clonotype has a handful of counts. V gene TRBV9 combines with J gene TRBJ2-2; D unclear. The germline V gene has CDR1 SGDLS and CDR2 YYNGEE. Between the trimmed V and J ends, which lost 0 bases and 7 bases, there was a span of 13 bases. This CDR3 contains 15 residues. CDR3 nucleotides: TGTGCCAGCAGCGTAGATCCAGCTAGGGTCGGGGAGCTGTTTTTT. Amino acids: CASSVDPARVGELFF.

The V and J genes are TRBV6-4 and TRBJ2-2; D is uncertain. Germline loops: CDR1 MRHNA, CDR2 SNTAGT. Trimming took off 3 bases at V and 1 base at J, with 3 bases between the two ends. The CDR3 runs to 13 residues. The CDR3 spells CASSEGNTGELFF. CDR3 DNA sequence: TGTGCCAGCAGTGAGGGGAACACCGGGGAGCTGTTTTTT.

This clonotype was counted ten times or more. The chain employs TRBV9 and TRBJ2-3, with 8 bases identical to TRBD2. Germline V gives CDR1 SGDLS, CDR2 YYNGEE. V trimming: 3 bases; J trimming: 2 bases; junction bases outside the gene matches: 5. The CDR3 runs 15 residues. CDR3 coding DNA: TGTGCCAGCAGCGCGGGAGGGGGAATCACAGATACGCAGTATTTT. Amino acids: CASSAGGGITDTQYF.

The table lists this clonotype with many counts. The rearrangement links TRBV29-1 to TRBJ1-1, with D uncertain. The CDR3 is 13 residues long. V was cut by 3 bases and J by 1 base, with 9 bases left in between. Per the germline V gene, CDR1 is SQVTM and CDR2 is ANQGSEA. In nucleotides, the CDR3 is TGCAGCGTTGAGATAGCCAGGAACACTGAAGCTTTCTTT. Its translation: CSVEIARNTEAFF.

This clonotype was seen at least ten times. The rearrangement joins TRBV23-1 to TRBJ2-1, with D perhaps matching TRBD2 (5 bases). TRBV23-1 is an ORF, with its function uncertain. CDR3 length: 17 residues. V was trimmed by 2 bases and J by 4 bases, leaving 18 bases between them. CDR3 DNA: TGCGCCAGCAGTCAAGGGAGTACAGCCGAAGATTACAATGAGCAGTTCTTC. Its protein product is CASSQGSTAEDYNEQFF.

V and J are TRBV5-1 and TRBJ2-1, with 10 bases lining up with TRBD2. The J segment lost 2 bases and the V segment lost 4 bases, leaving 3 bases of the junction unmatched. The CDR3 sequence is 15 residues long. Germline values: CDR1 SGHRS, CDR2 YFSETQ. In nucleotides, the CDR3 is TGCGCCAGCAGCGTGAGCGGGGGGGCCTACAATGAGCAGTTCTTC. This codes for CASSVSGGAYNEQFF. Combining the CDR3 with reference TRBV5-1 and TRBJ2-1 gives the whole variable domain KAGVTQTPRYLIKTRGQQVTLSCSPISGHRSVSWYQQTPGQGLQFLFEYFSETQRNKGNFPGRFSGRQFSNSRSEMNVSTLELGDSALYLCASSVSGGAYNEQFFGPGTRLTVL.

This clonotype was seen at least ten times. The chain employs TRBV4-3 and TRBJ2-7; 7 bases align to TRBD1. Germline-derived CDR1 and CDR2 are LGHNA and YSLEER. Trimming took 4 bases from V and 4 from J; bases not matched to a gene: 7. The CDR3 spans 14 residues. The CDR3 loop reads CASSLTGTEYEQYF. The CDR3 bases are TGCGCCAGCAGCCTCACCGGGACAGAATACGAGCAGTACTTC.

This clonotype was counted at least ten times. The rearrangement links TRBV4-1 to TRBJ2-7, with 16 positions matching TRBD2. The CDR3 covers 18 residues. Trimming cost V 0 bases and J 5 bases; bases outside gene matches: 7. Looked up from germline, CDR1 is MGHRA and CDR2 is YSYEKL. The CDR3 region is CASSQDKGTSGRVDEQYF. The DNA for the CDR3 is TGCGCCAGCAGCCAAGATAAAGGGACTAGCGGGAGGGTCGACGAGCAGTACTTC.

This clonotype was detected a few times. The chain carries TRBV20-1 and TRBJ1-1, with D uncertain. Deletions cut 0 bases from V and 1 base from J, with 12 bases between. This CDR3 comprises 15 residues. The germline V gene has CDR1 DFQATT and CDR2 SNEGSKA (reference sequence). CDR3 sequence (DNA): TGCAGTGCTAGAGATATCGGAGCAAGGAACACTGAAGCTTTCTTT. This sequence encodes CSARDIGARNTEAFF.

CDR3 sequence: CASSGGPLSNEQFF. The CDR3 bases are TGTGCCAGCAGTGGGGGCCCTCTCAGCAATGAGCAGTTCTTC. V and J are TRBV12-3 or TRBV12-4 and TRBJ2-1, with D tentatively TRBD1 (6 bases). The CDR3 is made up of 14 amino acids. V was trimmed by 5 bases and J by 6 bases, leaving 14 bases between them.

This clonotype was counted ten times or more. The DNA of the CDR3 is TGTGCCAGCAGCTTTGCCGGGACAGCGAACACTGAAGCTTTCTTT. Translation gives CASSFAGTANTEAFF. This chain uses TRBV7-2 with TRBJ1-1; 7 bases line up with TRBD1. The CDR3 is made up of 15 amino acids. The germline gives CDR1 SGHTA, CDR2 FQGNSA. The V segment lost 3 bases and the J segment 1 base; nucleotides outside the gene matches: 5.

V is TRBV21-1 and J is TRBJ2-3; TRBD1 reflects the table's D call only, with no check against the DNA. TRBV21-1 is a documented pseudogene. The CDR3 loop spans 14 amino acids. The CDR3 loop reads CASGLWQGTDTQYF. CDR3 sequence (DNA): TGTGCCAGTGGGCTTTGGCAGGGTACAGATACGCAGTATTTT.

This clonotype was observed at least ten times. The rearrangement joins TRBV7-2 to TRBJ2-7; D perhaps matches TRBD2 (5 bases). With 5 bases removed from V and 2 bases from J, the gap between germline ends came to 10 bases. Germline CDR1 and CDR2: SGHTA and FQGNSA. This CDR3 has 13 residues. The CDR3 here is CASSTGITYEQYF. In nucleotides, the CDR3 is TGTGCCAGCAGCACGGGAATCACCTACGAGCAGTACTTC.

As to this clonotype: At one end the junction does not follow the germline gene, possibly because of a read error. The chain combines TRBV4-1 with TRBJ2-7; perhaps TRBD2 as D (6 bases). The CDR3 totals 11 residues. In germline, CDR1 is MGHRA, CDR2 YSYEKL. CDR3 DNA sequence: TGCGCCAGCAGCCAGGAGGGACGGTTGAACTTC. Translating gives CASSQEGRLNF.

This clonotype was detected ten times or more. The chain couples TRBV2 to TRBJ2-1; no clear D. The germline V and J ends were trimmed by 8 bases and 5 bases, with 13 bases remaining between them. The CDR3 runs to 13 residues. Looked up from germline, CDR1 is SNHLY and CDR2 is FYNNEI. The CDR3 DNA sequence: TGTGCCAGCGAGATTGGAATGGACAATGAGCAGTTCTTC. This gives the protein CASEIGMDNEQFF.

This clonotype was recorded at least ten times. V usage is TRBV19 and J usage is TRBJ2-7, with 13 bases that match TRBD2. Germline CDR1 and CDR2: LNHDA and SQIVND (reference sequence). This CDR3 is built from 17 residues. V lost 5 bases, J lost 3 bases, and 10 bases stayed unmatched. The chain's CDR3 is CASSPPGLAGTLYEQYF. In DNA, the CDR3 is TGTGCCAGTAGTCCTCCGGGACTAGCGGGAACTCTCTACGAGCAGTACTTC.

There are many counts of this clonotype. The chain uses TRBV9 and TRBJ2-3, with D hard to call. Germline CDR1 and CDR2: SGDLS and YYNGEE. Trimming left V 0 bases short and J 0 bases short, with 8 bases between. This CDR3 contains 15 residues. In DNA form, the CDR3 reads TGTGCCAGCAGCGTAGCATTGTATAGCACAGATACGCAGTATTTT. As protein: CASSVALYSTDTQYF.